The T cell receptor (beta chain) under discussion was sequenced for a study of regulatory T cells in long-lasting Graves disease. Relying on iRepertoire HTBI primers and Arm-PCR of CDR3 regions, the team built TCR beta libraries. TCRdb independently ran MiXCR on the multiplex PCR reads; one entry per CDR3 protein. The repertoire holds more than 350,000 distinct CDR3 sequences, 14% to 15% seen once, with approximately 15% in the top ten. Documented time point: newly diagnosed GD, antithyroid drugs for less than 3 months. Extracted RNA from PBMCs served as the source of the TCR library. This clonotype was seen repeatedly, ten times or more. V lost 2 bases, J lost 5 bases, and 17 bases lay in between. CDR3 length: 16 residues. Germline assignment: CDR1 KGHDR and CDR2 SFDVKD. These data are also associated with another study on T cells in Graves' hyperthyroidism and ophthalmopathy.

The specimen comprised peripheral blood mononuclear cells (PBMCs), sampled at new diagnosis, from a patient treated with antithyroid drugs. The rearrangement links TRBV24-1 to TRBJ2-5, with D possibly TRBD2 on 5 matching bases. The sequence derives from a woman in her 30s with Graves disease. DNA for the CDR3: TGTGCCACCAGTGATTCCTCTTGGACGGAGGAGGAGACCCAGTACTTC. Its translation is CATSDSSWTEEETQYF.